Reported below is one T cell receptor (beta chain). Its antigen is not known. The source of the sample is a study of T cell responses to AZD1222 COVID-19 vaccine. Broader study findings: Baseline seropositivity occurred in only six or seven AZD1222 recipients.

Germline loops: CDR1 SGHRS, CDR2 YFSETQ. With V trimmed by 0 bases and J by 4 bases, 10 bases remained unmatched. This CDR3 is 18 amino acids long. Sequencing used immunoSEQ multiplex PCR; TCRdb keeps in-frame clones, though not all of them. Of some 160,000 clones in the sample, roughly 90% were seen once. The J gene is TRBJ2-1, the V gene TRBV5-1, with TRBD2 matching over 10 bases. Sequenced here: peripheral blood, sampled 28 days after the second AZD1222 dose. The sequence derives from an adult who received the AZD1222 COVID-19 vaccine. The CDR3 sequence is CASSLAMSSSGGYNEQFF. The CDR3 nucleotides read TGCGCCAGCAGCTTGGCCATGTCGAGTAGCGGGGGGTACAATGAGCAGTTCTTC.